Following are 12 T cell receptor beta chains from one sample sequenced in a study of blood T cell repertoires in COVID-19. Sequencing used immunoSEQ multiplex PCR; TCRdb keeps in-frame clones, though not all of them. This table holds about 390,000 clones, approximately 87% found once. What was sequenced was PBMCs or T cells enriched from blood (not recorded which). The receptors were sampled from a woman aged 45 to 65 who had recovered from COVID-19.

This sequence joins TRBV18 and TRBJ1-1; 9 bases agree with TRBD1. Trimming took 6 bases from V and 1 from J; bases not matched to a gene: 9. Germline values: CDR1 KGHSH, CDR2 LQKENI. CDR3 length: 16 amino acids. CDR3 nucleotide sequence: TGTGCCAGCTCGTCTCGAACAGGGGGCGAGAACACTGAAGCTTTCTTT. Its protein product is CASSSRTGGENTEAFF.

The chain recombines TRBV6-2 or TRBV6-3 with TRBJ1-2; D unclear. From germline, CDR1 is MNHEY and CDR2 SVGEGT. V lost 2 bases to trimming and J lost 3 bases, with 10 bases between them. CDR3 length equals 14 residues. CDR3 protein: CASSYVNTHYGYTF. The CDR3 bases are TGTGCCAGCAGTTACGTGAACACCCACTATGGCTACACCTTC.

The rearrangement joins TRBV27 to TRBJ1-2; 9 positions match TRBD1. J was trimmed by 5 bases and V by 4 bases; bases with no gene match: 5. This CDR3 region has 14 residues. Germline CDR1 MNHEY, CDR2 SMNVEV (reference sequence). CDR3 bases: TGTGCCAGCAGTTCCGGACAGGGGTTATATGGCTACACCTTC. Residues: CASSSGQGLYGYTF.

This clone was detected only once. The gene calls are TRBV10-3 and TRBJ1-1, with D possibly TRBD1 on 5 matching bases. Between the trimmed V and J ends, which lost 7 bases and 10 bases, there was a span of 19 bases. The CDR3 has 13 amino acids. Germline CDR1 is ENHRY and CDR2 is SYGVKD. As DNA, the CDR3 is TGTGCCATCACCAGGGCCATAGCGGCCCCAGCTTTCTTT. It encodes CAITRAIAAPAFF.

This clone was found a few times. CDR3 in DNA: TGTGCCAGCAGCCAGGGGTCATGGGGGACAGATACGCAGTATTTT. Translation: CASSQGSWGTDTQYF. This chain uses TRBV11-2 with TRBJ2-3, with D perhaps matching TRBD1 (6 bases). Germline V gene lookup returns CDR1 SGHAT and CDR2 FQNNGV. V was pared by 5 bases and J by 3 bases, with 15 bases between. This CDR3 is 15 amino acids long.

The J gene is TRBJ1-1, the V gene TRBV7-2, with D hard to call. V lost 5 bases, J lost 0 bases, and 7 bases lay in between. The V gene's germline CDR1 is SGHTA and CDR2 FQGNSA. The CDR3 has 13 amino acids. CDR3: CASSLRLNTEAFF. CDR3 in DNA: TGTGCCAGCAGCCTGCGGTTGAACACTGAAGCTTTCTTT.

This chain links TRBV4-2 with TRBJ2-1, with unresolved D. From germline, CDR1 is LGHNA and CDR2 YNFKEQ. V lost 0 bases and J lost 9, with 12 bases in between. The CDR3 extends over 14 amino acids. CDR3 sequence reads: CASSQDSASGEQFF. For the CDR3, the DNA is TGTGCCAGCAGCCAAGATTCAGCATCGGGTGAGCAGTTCTTC.

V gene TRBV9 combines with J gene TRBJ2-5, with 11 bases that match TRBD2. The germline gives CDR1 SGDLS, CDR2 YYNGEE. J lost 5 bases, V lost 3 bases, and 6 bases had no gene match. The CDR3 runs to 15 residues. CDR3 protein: CASSGPGLAEETQYF. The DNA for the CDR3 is TGTGCCAGCAGCGGCCCGGGACTAGCGGAGGAGACCCAGTACTTC.

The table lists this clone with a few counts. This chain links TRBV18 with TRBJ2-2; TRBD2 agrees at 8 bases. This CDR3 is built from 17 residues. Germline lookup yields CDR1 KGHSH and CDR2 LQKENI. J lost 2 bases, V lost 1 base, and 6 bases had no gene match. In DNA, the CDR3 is TGTGCCAGCTCACCACGATTAGCGGGGACTAACACCGGGGAGCTGTTTTTT. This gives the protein CASSPRLAGTNTGELFF.

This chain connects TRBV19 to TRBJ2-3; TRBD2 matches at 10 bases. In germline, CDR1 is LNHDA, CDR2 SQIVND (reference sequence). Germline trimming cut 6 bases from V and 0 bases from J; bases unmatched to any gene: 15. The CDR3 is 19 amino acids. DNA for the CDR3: TGTGCCAGTAGCCCACAGACTAGCGGGCCGATGTCTAGCACAGATACGCAGTATTTT. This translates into CASSPQTSGPMSSTDTQYF.

The CDR3: CASSIQGDYGYTF. In DNA, the CDR3 is TGTGCCAGCAGTATACAGGGAGACTATGGCTACACCTTC. The chain uses TRBV28 and TRBJ1-2; maybe TRBD1 (6 bases). Trimming pared 5 bases from V and 3 bases from J, leaving 10 bases between. Germline loops: CDR1 MDHEN, CDR2 SYDVKM. The CDR3 totals 13 residues.

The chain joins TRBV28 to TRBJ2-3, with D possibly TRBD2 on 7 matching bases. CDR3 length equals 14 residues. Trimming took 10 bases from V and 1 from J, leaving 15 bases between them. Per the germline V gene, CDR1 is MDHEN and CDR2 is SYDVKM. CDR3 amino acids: CATPGGPGTDTQYF. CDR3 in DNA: TGTGCCACCCCGGGGGGCCCGGGCACAGATACGCAGTATTTT.